This T cell receptor beta chain was profiled in a study of T cell responses to AZD1222 COVID-19 vaccine. Whole-study findings and limits: CD4 TCRs linked to vaccination spanned spike, dominating at 160-218 and 743-854. Recipients of two AZD1222 doses showed rising Spike-specific TCR breadth and depth. Sampling that yielded the repertoires occurred only after the peak T cell response.

As concerns this clone: Antigen unknown.

The assay was immunoSEQ multiplex PCR, and TCRdb's table has in-frame clones only and misses some. The data show 160,000 or so clones, around 90% seen once. The ends lost 2 bases at V and 3 bases at J; junction bases unmatched: 6. Per germline, CDR1 SGDLS and CDR2 YYNGEE. The length of the CDR3 is 16 residues. The V call is TRBV9, the J call TRBJ2-3, with 10 bases fitting TRBD1. Sample: peripheral blood, taken on day 0 of AZD1222 vaccination. This TCR was recovered from an adult in good health. In nucleotides, the CDR3 is TGTGCCAGCAGCGTCGAGACGGGACAGGGGACAGATACGCAGTATTTT. Amino acid sequence: CASSVETGQGTDTQYF.